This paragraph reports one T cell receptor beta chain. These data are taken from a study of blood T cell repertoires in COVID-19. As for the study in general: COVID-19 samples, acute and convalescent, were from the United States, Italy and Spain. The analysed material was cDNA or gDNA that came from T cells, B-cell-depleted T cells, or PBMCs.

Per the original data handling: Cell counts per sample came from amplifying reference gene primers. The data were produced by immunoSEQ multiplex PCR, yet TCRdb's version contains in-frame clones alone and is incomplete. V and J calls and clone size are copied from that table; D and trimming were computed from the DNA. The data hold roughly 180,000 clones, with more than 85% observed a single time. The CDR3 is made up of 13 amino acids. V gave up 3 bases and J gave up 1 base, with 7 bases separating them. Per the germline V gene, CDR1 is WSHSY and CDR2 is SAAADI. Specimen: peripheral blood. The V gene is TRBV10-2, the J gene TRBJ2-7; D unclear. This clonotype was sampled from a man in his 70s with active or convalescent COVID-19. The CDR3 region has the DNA TGCGCCAGCAGTGATGGCGGATCCTACGAGCAGTACTTC. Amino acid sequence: CASSDGGSYEQYF.